This T cell receptor beta chain was sequenced during a study of blood T cell repertoires in COVID-19. The overall study: COVID-19 samples collected from the United States, Italy and Spain covered acute and convalescent phases. Nucleic acid was either cDNA or gDNA, and it came from T cells, B-cell-depleted T cells, or PBMCs.

As processed by the authors: Reference gene primers were amplified, and this amplification served to estimate nucleated cell counts. Sequenced by immunoSEQ multiplex PCR; TCRdb stores in-frame clones only, minus some. D and trimming were read from the DNA, whereas the V and J calls and clone size are those reported in that table. The repertoire holds tens of thousands of clones, about 86% seen once, with approximately 5.3% in the top ten. V trimming: 3 bases; J trimming: 5 bases; junction bases outside the gene matches: 6. CDR1 and CDR2 from the germline V gene are KGHSH and LQKENI. The CDR3 covers 15 residues.

The chain combines TRBV18 with TRBJ2-3; 9 bases map to TRBD2. The sequencing sample was made of peripheral blood. The source of this sequence is a man between 50 and 59 years old with active COVID-19. This chain's CDR3 is CASSPRAGGRDTQYF. In DNA form, the CDR3 reads TGTGCCAGCTCACCGCGGGCGGGGGGGAGAGATACGCAGTATTTT.